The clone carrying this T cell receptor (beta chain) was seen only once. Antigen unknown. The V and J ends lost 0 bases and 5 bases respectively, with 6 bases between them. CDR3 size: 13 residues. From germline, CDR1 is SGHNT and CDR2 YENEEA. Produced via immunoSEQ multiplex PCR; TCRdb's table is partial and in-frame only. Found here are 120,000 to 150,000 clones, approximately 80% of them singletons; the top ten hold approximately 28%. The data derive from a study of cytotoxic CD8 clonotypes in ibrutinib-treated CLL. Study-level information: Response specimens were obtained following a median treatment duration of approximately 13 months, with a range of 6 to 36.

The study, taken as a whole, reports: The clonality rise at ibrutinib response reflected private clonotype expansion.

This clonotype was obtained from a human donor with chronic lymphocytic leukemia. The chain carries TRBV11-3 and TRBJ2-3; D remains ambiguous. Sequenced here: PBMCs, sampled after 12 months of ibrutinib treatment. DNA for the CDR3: TGTGCCAGCAGCTTAGATATGGGAGATACGCAGTATTTT. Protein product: CASSLDMGDTQYF.